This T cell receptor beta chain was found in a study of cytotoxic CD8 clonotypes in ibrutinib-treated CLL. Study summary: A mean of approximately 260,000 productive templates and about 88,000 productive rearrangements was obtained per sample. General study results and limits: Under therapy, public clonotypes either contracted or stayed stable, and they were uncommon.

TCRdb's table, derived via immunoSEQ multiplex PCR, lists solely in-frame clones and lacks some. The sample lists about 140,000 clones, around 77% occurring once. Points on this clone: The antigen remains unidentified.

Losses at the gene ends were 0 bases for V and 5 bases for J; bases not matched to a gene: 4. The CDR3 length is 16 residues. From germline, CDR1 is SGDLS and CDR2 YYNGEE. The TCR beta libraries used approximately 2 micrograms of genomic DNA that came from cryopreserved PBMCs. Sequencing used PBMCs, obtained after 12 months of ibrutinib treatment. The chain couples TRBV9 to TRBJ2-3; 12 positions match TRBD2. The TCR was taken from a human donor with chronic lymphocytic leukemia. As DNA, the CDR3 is TGTGCCAGCAGCGTAGCTAGCGGGAGGGTAGGAGATACGCAGTATTTT. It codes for CASSVASGRVGDTQYF.